This T cell receptor (beta chain) was observed in a study of T cell repertoires in cytomegalovirus infection (dated by TCRdb to the late 2010s). Regarding the study in general: Recently identified HLA-C-restricted CMV epitopes, whose presentation resists viral immunomodulation, were targeted by peptide stimulations together with well-studied HLA-B-restricted epitopes. The HLA type of each donor mattered for the analysis, because public TCR beta signatures pointed to carriage of CMV infection along with the matching HLA type.

This clonotype was counted a few times. No cognate antigen has been identified for it. Base qualities are not provided; no much larger clone lies one nucleotide away. Broad study findings and their caveats: The ex vivo response was dominated by HLA-C-restricted CMV-specific TCR beta clonotypes, which also provided the single most frequent clonotype in two of eight donors. Carriers of CMV infection plus the relevant HLA type were discriminated by the cumulative frequency of public TCR beta family members in the study cohort and in an independent 352-donor cohort.

Between the V and J ends, shortened by 6 bases and 1 base respectively, the junction contains 13 bases. The CDR3 runs 15 amino acids, cysteine and phenylalanine included. The retained sequence is limited to the CDR3, 45 bases, with the frame set at the first base. Looking up the germline V gene (reference sequence) yields CDR1 SEHNR and CDR2 FQNEAQ. The reads were generated on an Illumina HiSeq 1500. TCRdb reanalyzed the raw reads on its own, using fastp at Q25 for trimming and MiXCR for clone calling, and kept in-frame beta chains. Each CDR3 protein gets just one entry, which takes the most common genes and DNA from the rows behind it. This sample holds fewer than 1,000,000 distinct CDR3 sequences; 30% to 40% were observed only once. Over 13% of the sample rests with the top ten. Explained via the paper, the treatment or condition label denotes: in vitro stimulation with specific CMV peptide epitopes to enrich CMV-specific T cells.

The chain employs TRBV7-9 and TRBJ1-5; matching of 6 bases hints at TRBD1 as the D gene. The source of this sequence is a human donor in good health (CMV status not recorded). Some clones in this sample may be carry-over from other donors' samples. Specimen: cultured CD8+ T cells from PBMCs, collected from culture after CMV antigen stimulation. The CDR3 amino acid sequence is: CASRPGGGSNQPQHF. The nucleotide sequence reads as follows: TGTGCCAGCAGACCCGGTGGGGGCAGCAATCAGCCCCAGCATTTT.